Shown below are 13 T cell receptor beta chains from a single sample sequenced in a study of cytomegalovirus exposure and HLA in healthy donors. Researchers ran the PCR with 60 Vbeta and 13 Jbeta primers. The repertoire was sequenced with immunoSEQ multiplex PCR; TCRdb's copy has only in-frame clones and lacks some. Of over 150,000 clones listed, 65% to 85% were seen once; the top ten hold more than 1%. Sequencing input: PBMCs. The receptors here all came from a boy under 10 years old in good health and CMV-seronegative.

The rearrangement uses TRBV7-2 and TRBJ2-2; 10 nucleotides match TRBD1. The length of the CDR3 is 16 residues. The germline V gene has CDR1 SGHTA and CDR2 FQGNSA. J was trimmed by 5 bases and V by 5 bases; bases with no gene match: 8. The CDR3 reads CASSMMTGGGTGELFF. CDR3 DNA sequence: TGTGCCAGCAGCATGATGACAGGGGGCGGGACCGGGGAGCTGTTTTTT.

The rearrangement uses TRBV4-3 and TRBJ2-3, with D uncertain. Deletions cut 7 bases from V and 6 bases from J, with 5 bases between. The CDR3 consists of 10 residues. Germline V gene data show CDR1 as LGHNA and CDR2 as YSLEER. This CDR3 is CASNLDTQYF. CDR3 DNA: TGCGCCAGCAATCTCGATACGCAGTATTTT.

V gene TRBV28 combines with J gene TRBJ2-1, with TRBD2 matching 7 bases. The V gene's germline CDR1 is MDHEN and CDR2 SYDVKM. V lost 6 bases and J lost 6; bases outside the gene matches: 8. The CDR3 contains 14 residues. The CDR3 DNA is TGTGCCAGCAGCCTGAGACTAGCCCTCAATGAGCAGTTCTTC. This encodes CASSLRLALNEQFF.

In DNA, the CDR3 is TGTGCCAGCAGCCGGGACAGGGAGTGGGGAGAGACCCAGTACTTC. Its translation: CASSRDREWGETQYF. The V call is TRBV9, the J call TRBJ2-5; TRBD1 matches 9 bases. The V segment lost 4 bases and the J segment 4 bases; nucleotides outside the gene matches: 8. There are 15 residues in the CDR3. Germline CDR1 and CDR2: SGDLS and YYNGEE.

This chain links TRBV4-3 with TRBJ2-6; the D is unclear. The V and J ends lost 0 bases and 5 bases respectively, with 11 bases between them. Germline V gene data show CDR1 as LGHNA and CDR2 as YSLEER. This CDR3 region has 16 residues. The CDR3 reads CASSQEGAGRANVLTF. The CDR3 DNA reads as TGCGCCAGCAGCCAAGAGGGTGCAGGTCGGGCCAACGTCCTGACTTTC.

The CDR3 DNA is TGTGCCAGCAGTGGATGGGGAGTCACCGGGGAGCTGTTTTTT. Translation gives CASSGWGVTGELFF. The rearrangement links TRBV2 to TRBJ2-2, with D possibly matching TRBD2 (5 bases). The CDR3 runs 14 residues. V lost 4 bases to trimming and J lost 4 bases, with 10 bases between them. CDR1 is SNHLY, CDR2 FYNNEI, per germline. The variable domain in full, with the rest retrieved from reference TRBV2 and TRBJ2-2, is EPEVTQTPSHQVTQMGQEVILRCVPISNHLYFYWYRQILGQKVEFLVSFYNNEISEKSEIFDDQFSVERPDGSNFTLKIRSTKLEDSAMYFCASSGWGVTGELFFGEGSRLTVL.

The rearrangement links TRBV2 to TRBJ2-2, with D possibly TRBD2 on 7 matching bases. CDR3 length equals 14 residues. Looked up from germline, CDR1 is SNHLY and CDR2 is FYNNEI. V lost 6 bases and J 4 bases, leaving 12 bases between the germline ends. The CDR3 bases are TGTGCCAGCAGGCGGGGGCCCCTCACCGGGGAGCTGTTTTTT. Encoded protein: CASRRGPLTGELFF. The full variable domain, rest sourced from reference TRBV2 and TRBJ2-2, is EPEVTQTPSHQVTQMGQEVILRCVPISNHLYFYWYRQILGQKVEFLVSFYNNEISEKSEIFDDQFSVERPDGSNFTLKIRSTKLEDSAMYFCASRRGPLTGELFFGEGSRLTVL.

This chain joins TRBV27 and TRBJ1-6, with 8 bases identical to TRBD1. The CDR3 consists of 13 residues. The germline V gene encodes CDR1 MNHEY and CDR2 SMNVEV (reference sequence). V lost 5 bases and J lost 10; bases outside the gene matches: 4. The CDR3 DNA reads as TGTGCCAGCAGTATCGGACAGGGCTCACCCCTCCACTTT. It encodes CASSIGQGSPLHF.

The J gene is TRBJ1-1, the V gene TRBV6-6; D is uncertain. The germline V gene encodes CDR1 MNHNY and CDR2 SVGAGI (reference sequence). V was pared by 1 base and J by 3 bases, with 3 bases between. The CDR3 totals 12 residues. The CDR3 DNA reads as TGTGCCAGCAGTTACTTATACACTGAAGCTTTCTTT. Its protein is CASSYLYTEAFF.

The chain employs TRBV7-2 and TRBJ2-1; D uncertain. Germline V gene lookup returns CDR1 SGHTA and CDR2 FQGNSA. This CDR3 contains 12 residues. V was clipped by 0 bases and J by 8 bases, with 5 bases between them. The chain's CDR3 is CASSLAGYEQFF. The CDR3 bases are TGTGCCAGCAGCTTAGCGGGCTATGAGCAGTTCTTC.

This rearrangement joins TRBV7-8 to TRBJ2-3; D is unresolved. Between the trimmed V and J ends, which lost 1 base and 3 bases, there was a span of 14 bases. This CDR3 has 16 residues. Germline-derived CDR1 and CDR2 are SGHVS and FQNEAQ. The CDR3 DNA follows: TGTGCCAGCAGCTTAGAGATGGTTCTGCTAACAGATACGCAGTATTTT. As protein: CASSLEMVLLTDTQYF.

The DNA of the CDR3 is TGTGCCAGCAGCGTGACTAGCGGGAGGGGTCAGTTCTTC. It specifies CASSVTSGRGQFF. This rearrangement joins TRBV9 to TRBJ2-1; the match to TRBD2 covers 14 bases. J was trimmed by 13 bases and V by 2 bases; bases with no gene match: 2. The CDR3 runs to 13 residues. Germline CDR1 SGDLS, CDR2 YYNGEE.

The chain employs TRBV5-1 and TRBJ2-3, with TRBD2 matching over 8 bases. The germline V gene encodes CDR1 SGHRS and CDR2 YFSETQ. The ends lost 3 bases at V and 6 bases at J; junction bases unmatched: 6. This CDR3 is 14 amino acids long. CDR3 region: CASSSGGAGDTQYF. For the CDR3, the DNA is TGCGCCAGCAGCTCCGGGGGGGCGGGGGATACGCAGTATTTT. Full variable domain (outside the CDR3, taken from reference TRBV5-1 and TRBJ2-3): KAGVTQTPRYLIKTRGQQVTLSCSPISGHRSVSWYQQTPGQGLQFLFEYFSETQRNKGNFPGRFSGRQFSNSRSEMNVSTLELGDSALYLCASSSGGAGDTQYFGPGTRLTVL.